This TCR beta chain was obtained from a study of identical twins. Whole-study findings and limits: Sequences that were beta out-of-frame showed weaker excess twin sharing. Twins shared out-of-frame alpha sequences with excess low generation probability.

TCRdb independently ran MiXCR on the 5' RACE reads; one entry per CDR3 protein. The profile shows roughly 1.6 million distinct CDR3 sequences, roughly 35% of them singletons. Germline CDR1 is MNHEY and CDR2 is SVGEGT. V was clipped by 4 bases and J by 0 bases, with 13 bases between them. The CDR3 consists of 16 residues. A note on this clonotype: Its antigen is unknown.

Sequences were obtained from cord blood. This receptor was taken from a newborn girl in good health. The V call is TRBV6-2 or TRBV6-3, the J call TRBJ1-3; tentatively, D is TRBD1 (6 bases). CDR3 in DNA: TGTGCCAGCAGTTTCCCCAGGGGCCGCTCTGGAAACACCATATATTTT. It is translated as CASSFPRGRSGNTIYF.